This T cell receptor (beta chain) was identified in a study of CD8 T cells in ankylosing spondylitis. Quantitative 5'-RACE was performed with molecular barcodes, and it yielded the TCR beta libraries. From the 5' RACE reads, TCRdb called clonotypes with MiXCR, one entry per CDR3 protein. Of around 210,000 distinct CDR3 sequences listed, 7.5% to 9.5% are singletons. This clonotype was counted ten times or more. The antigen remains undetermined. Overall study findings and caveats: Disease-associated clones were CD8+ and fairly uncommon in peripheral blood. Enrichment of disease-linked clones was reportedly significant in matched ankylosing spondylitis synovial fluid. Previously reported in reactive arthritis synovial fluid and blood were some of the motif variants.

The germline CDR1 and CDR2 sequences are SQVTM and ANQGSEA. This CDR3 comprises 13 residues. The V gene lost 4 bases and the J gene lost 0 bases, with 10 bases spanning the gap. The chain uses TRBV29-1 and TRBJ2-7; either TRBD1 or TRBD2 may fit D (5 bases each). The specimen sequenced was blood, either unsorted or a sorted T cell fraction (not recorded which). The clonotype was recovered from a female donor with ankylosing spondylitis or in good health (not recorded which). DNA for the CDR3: TGCAGCGTTGGAGGGACCGGCTCCTACGAGCAGTACTTC. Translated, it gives CSVGGTGSYEQYF.